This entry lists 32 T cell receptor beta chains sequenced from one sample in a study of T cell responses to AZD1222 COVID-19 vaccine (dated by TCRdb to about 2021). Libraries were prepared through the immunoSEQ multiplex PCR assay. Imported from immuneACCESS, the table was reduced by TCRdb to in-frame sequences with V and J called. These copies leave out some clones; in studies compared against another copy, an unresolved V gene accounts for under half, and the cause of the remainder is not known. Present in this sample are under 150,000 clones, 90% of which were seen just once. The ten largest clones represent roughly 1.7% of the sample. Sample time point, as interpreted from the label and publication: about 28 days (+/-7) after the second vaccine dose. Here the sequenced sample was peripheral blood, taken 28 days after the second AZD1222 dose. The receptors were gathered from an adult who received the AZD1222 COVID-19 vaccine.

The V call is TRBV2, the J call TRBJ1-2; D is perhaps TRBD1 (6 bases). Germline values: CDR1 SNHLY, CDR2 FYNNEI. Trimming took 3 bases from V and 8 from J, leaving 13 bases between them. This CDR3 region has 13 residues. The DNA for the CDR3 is TGTGCCAGCAGTGACGGGGGGCTGAGAGGCTACACCTTC. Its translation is CASSDGGLRGYTF.

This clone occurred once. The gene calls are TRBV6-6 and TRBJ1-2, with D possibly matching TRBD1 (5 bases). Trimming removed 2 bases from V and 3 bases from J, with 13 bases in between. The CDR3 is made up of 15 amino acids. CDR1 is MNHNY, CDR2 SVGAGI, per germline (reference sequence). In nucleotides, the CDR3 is TGTGCCAGCAGTTACGTGAGGGGCCAGGACTATGGCTACACCTTC. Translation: CASSYVRGQDYGYTF.

This CDR3 reads CASSTPGGNTEAFF. The CDR3 coding sequence is TGTGCCAGCAGCACCCCTGGCGGGAACACTGAAGCTTTCTTT. The chain couples TRBV5-6 to TRBJ1-1; unclear D gene. The CDR3 is 14 residues long. CDR1 is SGHDT, CDR2 YYEEEE, per germline. Trimming cost V 4 bases and J 1 base, with 11 bases left between them.

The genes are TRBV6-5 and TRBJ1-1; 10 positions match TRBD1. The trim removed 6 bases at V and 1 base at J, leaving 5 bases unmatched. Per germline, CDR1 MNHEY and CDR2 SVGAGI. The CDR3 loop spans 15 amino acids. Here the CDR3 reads CASRRQGAGNTEAFF. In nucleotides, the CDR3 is TGTGCCAGCAGGAGACAGGGGGCCGGGAACACTGAAGCTTTCTTT.

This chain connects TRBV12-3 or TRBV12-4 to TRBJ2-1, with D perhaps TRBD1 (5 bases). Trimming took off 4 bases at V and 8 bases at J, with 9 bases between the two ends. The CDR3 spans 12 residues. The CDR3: CASSSQAYEQFF. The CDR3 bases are TGTGCCAGCAGTTCACAGGCTTATGAGCAGTTCTTC.

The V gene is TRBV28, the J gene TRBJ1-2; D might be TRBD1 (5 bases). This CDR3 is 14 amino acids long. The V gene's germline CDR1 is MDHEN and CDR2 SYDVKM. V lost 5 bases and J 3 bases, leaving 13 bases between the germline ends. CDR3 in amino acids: CASSERGRDYGYTF. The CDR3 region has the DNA TGTGCCAGCAGTGAACGGGGCAGAGACTATGGCTACACCTTC.

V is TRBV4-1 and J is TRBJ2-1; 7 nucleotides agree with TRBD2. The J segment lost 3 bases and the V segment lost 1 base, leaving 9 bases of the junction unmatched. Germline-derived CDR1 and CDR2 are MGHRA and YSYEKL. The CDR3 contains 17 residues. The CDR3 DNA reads TGCGCCAGCAGCCAAGTAGTGGGCGGGGGAAGCTACAATGAGCAGTTCTTC. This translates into CASSQVVGGGSYNEQFF.

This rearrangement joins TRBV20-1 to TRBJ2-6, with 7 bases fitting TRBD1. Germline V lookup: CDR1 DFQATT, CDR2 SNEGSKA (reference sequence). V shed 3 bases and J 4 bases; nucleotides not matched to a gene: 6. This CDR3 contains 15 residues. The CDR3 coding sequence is TGCAGTGCTAGTATACAGGGGTCCGGGGCCAACGTCCTGACTTTC. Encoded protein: CSASIQGSGANVLTF.

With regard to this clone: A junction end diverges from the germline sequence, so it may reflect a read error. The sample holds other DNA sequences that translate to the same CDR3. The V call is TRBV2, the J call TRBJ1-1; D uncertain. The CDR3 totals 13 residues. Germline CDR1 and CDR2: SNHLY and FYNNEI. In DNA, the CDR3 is TGTGCCAGCAGCGAAGAGGTGAACACTGAAGCTTTCTTT. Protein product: CASSEEVNTEAFF. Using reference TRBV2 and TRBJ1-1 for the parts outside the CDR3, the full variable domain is EPEVTQTPSHQVTQMGQEVILRCVPISNHLYFYWYRQILGQKVEFLVSFYNNEISEKSEIFDDQFSVERPDGSNFTLKIRSTKLEDSAMYFCASSEEVNTEAFFGQGTRLTVV.

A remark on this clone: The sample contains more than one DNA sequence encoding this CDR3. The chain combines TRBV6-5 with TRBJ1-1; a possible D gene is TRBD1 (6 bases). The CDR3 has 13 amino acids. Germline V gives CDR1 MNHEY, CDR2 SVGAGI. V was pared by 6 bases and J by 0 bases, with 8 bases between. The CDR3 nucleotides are TGTGCCAGCAGCCGACAGGTGAACACTGAAGCTTTCTTT. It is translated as CASSRQVNTEAFF.

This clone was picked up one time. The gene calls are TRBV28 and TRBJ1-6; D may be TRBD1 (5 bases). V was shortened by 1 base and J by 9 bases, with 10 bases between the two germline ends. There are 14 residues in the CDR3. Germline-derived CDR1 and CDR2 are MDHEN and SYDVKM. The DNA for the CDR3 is TGTGCCAGCAGTTTATTGGGGGTTGCTTCACCCCTCCACTTT. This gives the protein CASSLLGVASPLHF.

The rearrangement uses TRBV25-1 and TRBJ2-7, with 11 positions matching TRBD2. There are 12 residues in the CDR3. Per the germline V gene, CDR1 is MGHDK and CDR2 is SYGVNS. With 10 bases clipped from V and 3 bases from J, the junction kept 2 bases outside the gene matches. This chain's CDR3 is CATTSGSYEQYF. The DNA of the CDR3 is TGTGCCACCACTAGCGGGAGCTACGAGCAGTACTTC.

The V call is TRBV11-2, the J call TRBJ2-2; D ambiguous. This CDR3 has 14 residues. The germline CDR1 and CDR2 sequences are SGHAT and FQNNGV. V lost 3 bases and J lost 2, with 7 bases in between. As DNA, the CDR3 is TGTGCCAGCAGCTTCGCAGAAAACACCGGGGAGCTGTTTTTT. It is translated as CASSFAENTGELFF. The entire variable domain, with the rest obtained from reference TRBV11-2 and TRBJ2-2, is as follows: EAGVAQSPRYKIIEKRQSVAFWCNPISGHATLYWYQQILGQGPKLLIQFQNNGVVDDSQLPKDRFSAERLKGVDSTLKIQPAKLEDSAVYLCASSFAENTGELFFGEGSRLTVL.

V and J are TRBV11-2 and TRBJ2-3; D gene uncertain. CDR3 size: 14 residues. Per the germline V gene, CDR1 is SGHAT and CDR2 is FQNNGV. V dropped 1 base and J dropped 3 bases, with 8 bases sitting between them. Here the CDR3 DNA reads TGTGCCAGCAGCTTAGGTTACGGGACAGATACGCAGTATTTT. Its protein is CASSLGYGTDTQYF.

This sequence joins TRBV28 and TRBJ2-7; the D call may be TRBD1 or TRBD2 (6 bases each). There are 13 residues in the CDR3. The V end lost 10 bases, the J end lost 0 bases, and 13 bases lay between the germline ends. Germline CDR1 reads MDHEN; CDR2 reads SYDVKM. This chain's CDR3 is CATAKGGSYEQYF. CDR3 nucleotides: TGTGCCACCGCCAAGGGGGGCTCCTACGAGCAGTACTTC.

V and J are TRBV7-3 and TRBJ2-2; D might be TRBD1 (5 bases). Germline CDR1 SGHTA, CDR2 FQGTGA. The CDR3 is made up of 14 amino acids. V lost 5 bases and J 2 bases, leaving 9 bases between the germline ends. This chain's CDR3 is CASSEQGNTGELFF. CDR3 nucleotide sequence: TGTGCCAGCAGCGAGCAGGGTAACACCGGGGAGCTGTTTTTT.

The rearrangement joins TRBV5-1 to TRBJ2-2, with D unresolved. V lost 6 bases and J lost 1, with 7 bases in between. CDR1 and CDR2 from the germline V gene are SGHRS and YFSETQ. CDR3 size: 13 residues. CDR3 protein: CASIAQNTGELFF. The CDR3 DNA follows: TGCGCCAGCATCGCACAGAACACCGGGGAGCTGTTTTTT.

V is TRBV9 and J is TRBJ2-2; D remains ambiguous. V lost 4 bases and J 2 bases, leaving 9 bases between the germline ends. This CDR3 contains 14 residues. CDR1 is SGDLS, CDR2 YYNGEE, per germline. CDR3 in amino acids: CASSNLLNTGELFF. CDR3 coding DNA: TGTGCCAGCAGCAACCTCCTTAACACCGGGGAGCTGTTTTTT.

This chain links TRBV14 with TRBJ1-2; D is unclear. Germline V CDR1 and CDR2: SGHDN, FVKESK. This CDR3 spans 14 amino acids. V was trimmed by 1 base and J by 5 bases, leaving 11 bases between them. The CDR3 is CASSQGSSGYGYTF. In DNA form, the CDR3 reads TGTGCCAGCAGCCAAGGAAGCTCCGGTTATGGCTACACCTTC.

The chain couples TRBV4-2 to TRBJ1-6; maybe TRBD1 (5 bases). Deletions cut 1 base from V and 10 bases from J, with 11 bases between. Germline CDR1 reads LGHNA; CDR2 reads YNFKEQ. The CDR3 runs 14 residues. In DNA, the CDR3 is TGTGCCAGCAGCCAAGGGGGGTCTCGGTCACCCCTCCACTTT. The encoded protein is CASSQGGSRSPLHF.

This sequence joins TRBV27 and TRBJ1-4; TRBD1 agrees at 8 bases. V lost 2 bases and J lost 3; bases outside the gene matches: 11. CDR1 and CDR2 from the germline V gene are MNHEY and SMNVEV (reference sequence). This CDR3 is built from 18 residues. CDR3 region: CASSLAGRAGGPNEKLFF. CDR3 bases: TGTGCCAGCAGTTTAGCGGGGAGGGCAGGGGGCCCTAATGAAAAACTGTTTTTT.

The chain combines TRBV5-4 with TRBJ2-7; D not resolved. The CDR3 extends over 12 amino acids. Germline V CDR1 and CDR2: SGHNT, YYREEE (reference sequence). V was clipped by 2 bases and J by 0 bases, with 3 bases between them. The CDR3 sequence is CASSFNSYEQYF. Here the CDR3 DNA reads TGTGCCAGCAGCTTCAACTCCTACGAGCAGTACTTC.

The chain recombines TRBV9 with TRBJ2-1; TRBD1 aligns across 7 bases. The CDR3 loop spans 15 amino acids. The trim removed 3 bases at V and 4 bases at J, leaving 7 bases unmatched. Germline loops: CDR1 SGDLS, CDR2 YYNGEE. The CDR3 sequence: CASSGTGWRYNEQFF. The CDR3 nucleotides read TGTGCCAGCAGCGGGACAGGCTGGAGGTACAATGAGCAGTTCTTC.

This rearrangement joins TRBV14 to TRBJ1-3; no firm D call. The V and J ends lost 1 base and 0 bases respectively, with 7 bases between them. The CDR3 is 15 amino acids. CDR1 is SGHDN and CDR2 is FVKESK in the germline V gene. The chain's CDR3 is CASSQVLSSGNTIYF. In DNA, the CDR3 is TGTGCCAGCAGCCAAGTCTTATCCTCTGGAAACACCATATATTTT.

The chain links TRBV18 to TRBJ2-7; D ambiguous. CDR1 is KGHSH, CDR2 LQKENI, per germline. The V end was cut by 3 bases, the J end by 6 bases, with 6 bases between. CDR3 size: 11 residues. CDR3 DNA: TGTGCCAGCTCACCCCCCCGCGAGCAGTACGTC. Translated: CASSPPREQYV.

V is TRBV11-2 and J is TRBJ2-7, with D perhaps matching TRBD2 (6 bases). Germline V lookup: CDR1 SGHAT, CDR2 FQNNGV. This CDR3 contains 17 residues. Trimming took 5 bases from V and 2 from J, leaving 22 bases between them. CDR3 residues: CASSPPGLTIPTYEQYF. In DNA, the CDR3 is TGTGCCAGCAGCCCACCGGGACTCACTATCCCCACCTACGAGCAGTACTTC.

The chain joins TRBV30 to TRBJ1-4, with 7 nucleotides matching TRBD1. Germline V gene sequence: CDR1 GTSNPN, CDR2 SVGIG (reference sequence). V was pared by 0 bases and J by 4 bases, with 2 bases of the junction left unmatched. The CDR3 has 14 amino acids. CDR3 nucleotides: TGTGCCTGGAGTGTACAGGGGATTAATGAAAAACTGTTTTTT. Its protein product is CAWSVQGINEKLFF.

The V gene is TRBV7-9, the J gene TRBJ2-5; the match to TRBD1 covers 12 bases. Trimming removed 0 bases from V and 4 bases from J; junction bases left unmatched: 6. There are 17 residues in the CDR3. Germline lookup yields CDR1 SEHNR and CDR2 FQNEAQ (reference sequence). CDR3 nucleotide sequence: TGTGCCAGCAGCTTAGCGGGGCGGGACAGGGGGCGAGAGACCCAGTACTTC. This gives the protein CASSLAGRDRGRETQYF.

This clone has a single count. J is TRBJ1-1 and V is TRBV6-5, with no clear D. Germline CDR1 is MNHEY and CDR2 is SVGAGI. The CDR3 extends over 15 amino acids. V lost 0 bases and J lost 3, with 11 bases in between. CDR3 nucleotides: TGTGCCAGCAGTTACTCCTGGGCCCGTGACACTGAAGCTTTCTTT. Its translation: CASSYSWARDTEAFF.

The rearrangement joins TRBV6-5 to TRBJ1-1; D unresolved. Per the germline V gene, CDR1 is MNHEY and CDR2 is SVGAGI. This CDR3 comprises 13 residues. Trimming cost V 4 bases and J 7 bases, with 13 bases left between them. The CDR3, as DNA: TGTGCCAGCAGTTCTACTGATGCATTTGAAGCTTTCTTT. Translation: CASSSTDAFEAFF.

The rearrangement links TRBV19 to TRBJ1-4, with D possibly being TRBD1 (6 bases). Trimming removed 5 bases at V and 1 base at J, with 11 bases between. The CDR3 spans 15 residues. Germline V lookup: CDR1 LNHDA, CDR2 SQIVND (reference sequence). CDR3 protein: CASSSQGQTNEKLFF. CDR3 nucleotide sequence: TGTGCCAGTAGTTCGCAGGGGCAAACTAATGAAAAACTGTTTTTT.

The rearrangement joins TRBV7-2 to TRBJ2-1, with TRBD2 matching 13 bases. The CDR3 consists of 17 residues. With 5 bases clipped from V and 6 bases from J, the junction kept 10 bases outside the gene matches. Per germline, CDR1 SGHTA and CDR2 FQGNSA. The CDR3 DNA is TGTGCCAGCAGCCTGACCCCCACTAGCGGGAGGGGCAATGAGCAGTTCTTC. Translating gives CASSLTPTSGRGNEQFF.